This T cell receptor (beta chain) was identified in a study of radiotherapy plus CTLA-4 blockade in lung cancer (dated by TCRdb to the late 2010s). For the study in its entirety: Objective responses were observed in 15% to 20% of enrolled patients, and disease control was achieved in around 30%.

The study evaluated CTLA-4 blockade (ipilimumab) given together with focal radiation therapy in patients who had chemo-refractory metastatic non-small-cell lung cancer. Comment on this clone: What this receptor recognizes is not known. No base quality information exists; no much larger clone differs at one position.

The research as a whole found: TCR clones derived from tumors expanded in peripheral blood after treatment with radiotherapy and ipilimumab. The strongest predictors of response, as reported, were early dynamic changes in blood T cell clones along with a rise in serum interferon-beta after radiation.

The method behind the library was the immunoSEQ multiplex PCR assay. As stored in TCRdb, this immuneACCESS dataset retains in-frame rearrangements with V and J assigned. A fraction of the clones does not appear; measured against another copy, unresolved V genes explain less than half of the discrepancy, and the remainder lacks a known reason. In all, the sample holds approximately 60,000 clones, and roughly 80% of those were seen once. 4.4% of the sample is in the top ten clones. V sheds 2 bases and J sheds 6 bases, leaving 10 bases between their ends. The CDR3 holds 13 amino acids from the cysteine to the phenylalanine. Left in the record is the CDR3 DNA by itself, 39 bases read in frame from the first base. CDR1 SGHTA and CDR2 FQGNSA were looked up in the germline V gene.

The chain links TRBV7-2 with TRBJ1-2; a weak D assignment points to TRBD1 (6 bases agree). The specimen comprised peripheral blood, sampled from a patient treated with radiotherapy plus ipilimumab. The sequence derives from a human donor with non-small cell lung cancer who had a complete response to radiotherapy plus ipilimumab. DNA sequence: TGTGCCAGCAGCTTAATGGGGGGCGATGGCTACACCTTC. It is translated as CASSLMGGDGYTF.